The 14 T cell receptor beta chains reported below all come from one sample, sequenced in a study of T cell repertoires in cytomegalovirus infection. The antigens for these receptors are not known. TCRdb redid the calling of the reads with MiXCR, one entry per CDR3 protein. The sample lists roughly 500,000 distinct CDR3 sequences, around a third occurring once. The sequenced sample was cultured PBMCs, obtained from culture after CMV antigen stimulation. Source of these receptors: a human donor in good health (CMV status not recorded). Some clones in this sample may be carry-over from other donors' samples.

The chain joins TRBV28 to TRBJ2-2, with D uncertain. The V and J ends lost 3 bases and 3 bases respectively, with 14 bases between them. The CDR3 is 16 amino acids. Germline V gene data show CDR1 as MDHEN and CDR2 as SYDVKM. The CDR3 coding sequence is TGTGCCAGCAGTTTGCCGGCCCTAGAGTACACCGGGGAGCTGTTTTTT. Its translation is CASSLPALEYTGELFF.

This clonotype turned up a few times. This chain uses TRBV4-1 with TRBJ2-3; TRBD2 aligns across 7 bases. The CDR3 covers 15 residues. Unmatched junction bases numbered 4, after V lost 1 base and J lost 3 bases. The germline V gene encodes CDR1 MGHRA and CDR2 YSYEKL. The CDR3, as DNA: TGCGCCAGCAGCCAAGTACCCGGGAGGACAGATACGCAGTATTTT. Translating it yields CASSQVPGRTDTQYF.

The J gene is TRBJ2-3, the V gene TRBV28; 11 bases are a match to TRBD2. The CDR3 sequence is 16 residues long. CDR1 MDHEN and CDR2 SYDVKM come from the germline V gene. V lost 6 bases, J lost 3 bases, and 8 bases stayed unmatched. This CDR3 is CASSPSSGRWTDTQYF. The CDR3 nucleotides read TGTGCCAGCAGCCCCTCTAGCGGGAGGTGGACAGATACGCAGTATTTT.

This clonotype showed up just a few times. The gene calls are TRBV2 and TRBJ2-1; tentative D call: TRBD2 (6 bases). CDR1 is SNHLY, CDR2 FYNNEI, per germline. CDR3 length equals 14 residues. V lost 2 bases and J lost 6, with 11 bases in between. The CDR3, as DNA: TGTGCCAGCAGTGAATTGGGACTCAGCAATGAGCAGTTCTTC. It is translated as CASSELGLSNEQFF. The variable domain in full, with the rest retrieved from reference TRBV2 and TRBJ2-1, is EPEVTQTPSHQVTQMGQEVILRCVPISNHLYFYWYRQILGQKVEFLVSFYNNEISEKSEIFDDQFSVERPDGSNFTLKIRSTKLEDSAMYFCASSELGLSNEQFFGPGTRLTVL.

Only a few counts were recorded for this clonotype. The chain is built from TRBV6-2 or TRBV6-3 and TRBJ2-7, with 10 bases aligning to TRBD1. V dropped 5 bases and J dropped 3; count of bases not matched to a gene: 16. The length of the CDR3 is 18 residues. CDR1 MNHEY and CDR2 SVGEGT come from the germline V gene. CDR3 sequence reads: CASSNRGGTGTGVYEQYV. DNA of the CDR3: TGTGCCAGCAGTAATAGAGGAGGGACCGGGACAGGGGTCTACGAGCAGTACGTC.

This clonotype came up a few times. In nucleotides, the CDR3 is TGTGCCAGCAGTTTTAGTGGGACTAGCGGGACTGGTGAGCAGTTCTTC. It encodes CASSFSGTSGTGEQFF. This chain links TRBV7-3 with TRBJ2-1; 13 nucleotides match TRBD2. The CDR3 totals 16 residues. Germline trimming cut 6 bases from V and 9 bases from J; bases unmatched to any gene: 11. CDR1 is SGHTA and CDR2 is FQGTGA in the germline V gene.

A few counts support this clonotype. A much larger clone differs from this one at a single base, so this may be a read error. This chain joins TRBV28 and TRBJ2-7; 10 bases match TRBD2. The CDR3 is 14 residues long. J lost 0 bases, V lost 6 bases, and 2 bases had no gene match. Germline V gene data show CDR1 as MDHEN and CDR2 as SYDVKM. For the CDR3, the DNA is TGTGCCAGCAGACCTAGCGGGAGCTCCTACGAGCAGTACTTC. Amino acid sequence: CASRPSGSSYEQYF.

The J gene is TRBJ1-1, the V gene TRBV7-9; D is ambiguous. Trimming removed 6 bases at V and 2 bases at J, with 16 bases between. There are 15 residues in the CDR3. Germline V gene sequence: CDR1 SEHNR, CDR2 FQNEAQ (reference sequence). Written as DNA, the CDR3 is TGTGCCAGCAGGCCCGCAGGTAGGGATAACACTGAAGCTTTCTTT. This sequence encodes CASRPAGRDNTEAFF.

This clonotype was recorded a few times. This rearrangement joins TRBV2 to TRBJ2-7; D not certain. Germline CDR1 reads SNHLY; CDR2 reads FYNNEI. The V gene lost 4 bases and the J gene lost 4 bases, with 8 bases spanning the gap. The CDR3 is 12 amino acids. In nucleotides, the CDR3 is TGTGCCAGCAGTGGTTCCAGATACGAGCAGTACGTC. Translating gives CASSGSRYEQYV.

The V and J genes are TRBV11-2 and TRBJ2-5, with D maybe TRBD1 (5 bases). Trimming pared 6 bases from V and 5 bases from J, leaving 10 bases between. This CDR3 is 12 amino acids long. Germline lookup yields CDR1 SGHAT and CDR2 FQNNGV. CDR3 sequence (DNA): TGTGCCAGCAGTCCAGGGATGGAGACCCAGTACTTC. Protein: CASSPGMETQYF.

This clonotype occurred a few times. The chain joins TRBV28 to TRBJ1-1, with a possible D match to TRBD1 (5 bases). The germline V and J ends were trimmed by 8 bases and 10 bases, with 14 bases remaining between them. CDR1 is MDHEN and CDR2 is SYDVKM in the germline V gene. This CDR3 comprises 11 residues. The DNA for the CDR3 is TGTGCCAGCGGGGCTTCTTGGGGAGCTTTCTTT. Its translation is CASGASWGAFF. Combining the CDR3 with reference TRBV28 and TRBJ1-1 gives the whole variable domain DVKVTQSSRYLVKRTGEKVFLECVQDMDHENMFWYRQDPGLGLRLIYFSYDVKMKEKGDIPEGYSVSREKKERFSLILESASTNQTSMYLCASGASWGAFFGQGTRLTVV.

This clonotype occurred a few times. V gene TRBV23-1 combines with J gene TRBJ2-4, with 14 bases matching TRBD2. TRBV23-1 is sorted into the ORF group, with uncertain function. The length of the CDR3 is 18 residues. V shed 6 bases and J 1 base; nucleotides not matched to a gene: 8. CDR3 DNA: TGCGCCAGCAGCCTTTGGACTAGCGGGAGGTTGGCCAAAAACATTCAGTACTTC. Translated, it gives CASSLWTSGRLAKNIQYF.

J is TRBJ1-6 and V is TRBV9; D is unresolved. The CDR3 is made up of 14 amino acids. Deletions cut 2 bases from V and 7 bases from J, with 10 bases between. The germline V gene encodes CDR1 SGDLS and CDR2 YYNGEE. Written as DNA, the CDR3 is TGTGCCAGCAGCGTTGACGTCGTAAATTCACCCCTCCACTTT. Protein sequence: CASSVDVVNSPLHF. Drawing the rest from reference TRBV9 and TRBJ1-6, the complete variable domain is DSGVTQTPKHLITATGQRVTLRCSPRSGDLSVYWYQQSLDQGLQFLIQYYNGEERAKGNILERFSAQQFPDLHSELNLSSLELGDSALYFCASSVDVVNSPLHFGNGTRLTVT.

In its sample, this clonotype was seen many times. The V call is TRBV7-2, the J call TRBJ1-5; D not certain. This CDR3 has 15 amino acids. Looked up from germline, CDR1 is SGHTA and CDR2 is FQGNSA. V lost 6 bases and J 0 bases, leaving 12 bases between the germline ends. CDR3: CASSQGGYSNQPQHF. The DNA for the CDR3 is TGTGCCAGCAGTCAAGGCGGTTATAGCAATCAGCCCCAGCATTTT.